Listed below are T cell receptor beta chains from one sample, sequenced in a study of cytomegalovirus exposure and HLA in healthy donors. The data were produced by immunoSEQ multiplex PCR, yet TCRdb's version contains in-frame clones alone and is incomplete. The sample carries about 360,000 clones, 86% recorded once. Sequences were obtained from PBMCs. The origin of the receptors is a woman aged 18-35 years in good health and CMV-seronegative. CDR3s include the opening cysteine and the closing phenylalanine or tryptophan. A D gene is named only where the DNA matches it firmly. For some rows the clone size is stated as once, few or many, or as a class when expanded; others skip it.

clone_size	v_call	j_call	d_call	cdr3_nt	cdr3_aa
-	TRBV27	TRBJ2-7	TRBD2	TGTGCCAGCAGTTTACATAGCGGGGGCTACGAGCAGTACTTC	CASSLHSGGYEQYF
-	TRBV28	TRBJ1-1	TRBD1	TGTGCCAGCAGTCTACTATTGGGGACAGGGGGGACTGAAGCTTTCTTT	CASSLLLGTGGTEAFF
-	TRBV5-1	TRBJ2-2	TRBD1	TGCGCCAGCAGTCCCGACAGGGCGTCTAACACCGGGGAGCTGTTTTTT	CASSPDRASNTGELFF
-	TRBV7-9	TRBJ2-7	TRBD1	TGTGCCAGCACCTCCTCCGGGACAGGAGCCTACGAGCAGTACTTC	CASTSSGTGAYEQYF
-	TRBV5-5	TRBJ2-7	-	TGTGCCAGCAGTCTAGTAGGATACGAGCAGTACTTC	CASSLVGYEQYF
once	TRBV2	TRBJ2-2	-	TGTGCCAGCAGCGCCCTAGTGAACACCGGGGAGCTGTTTTTT	CASSALVNTGELFF
once	TRBV6-5	TRBJ2-6	-	TGTGCCAGCAGAACAGGGCTAGGGGCCAACGTCCTGACTTTC	CASRTGLGANVLTF
once	TRBV2	TRBJ2-5	-	TGTGCCAGCAGTGTAACAGGGCCGGAGACCCAGTACTTC	CASSVTGPETQYF
-	TRBV27	TRBJ1-1	-	TGTGCCAGCAGTTCCCTGGGGGGGTTTGACGCTGAAGCTTTCTTT	CASSSLGGFDAEAFF
-	TRBV14	TRBJ2-1	TRBD2	TGTGCCAGCAGCAAAGGGGCGGGGGGGAACTACAATGAGCAGTTCTTC	CASSKGAGGNYNEQFF
-	TRBV6-1	TRBJ1-2	TRBD1	TGTGCCAGCATGACGGGACAGGGATTCTATGGCTACACCTTC	CASMTGQGFYGYTF
-	TRBV11-2	TRBJ1-6	-	TGTGCCAGCAGCTCCGGGACTGAGAGCTCCTATAATTCACCCCTCCACTTT	CASSSGTESSYNSPLHF
-	TRBV6-1	TRBJ2-7	-	TGTGCCAGCAGTGAAATCCTATTAGGGCAGGGTGAGCAGTACTTC	CASSEILLGQGEQYF
-	TRBV30	TRBJ1-5	-	TGTGCCTGGAGTCCGTCAGTAAATCATCCAGGGGCAATACGTAGCAATCAGCCCCAGCATTTT	CAWSPSVNHPGAIRSNQPQHF
once	TRBV7-8	TRBJ2-5	TRBD2	TGTGCCAGCAGCGGCTGGACTAGCGGAATAGAGACCCAGTACTTC	CASSGWTSGIETQYF
-	TRBV10-2	TRBJ2-1	TRBD2	TGCGCCGGGATTGGACTAGCGGGGGAGAATGAGCAGTTCTTC	CAGIGLAGENEQFF
-	TRBV7-8	TRBJ2-1	-	TGTGCCAGCAGCTTGTACGGGTTCCAGAGCTCCTACAATGAGCAGTTCTTC	CASSLYGFQSSYNEQFF
-	TRBV2	TRBJ2-2	TRBD2	TGTGCCAGCAGCCCTCTTAGCGGGGGGGCCGGGGAGCTGTTTTTT	CASSPLSGGAGELFF
-	TRBV27	TRBJ2-2	TRBD2	TGTGCCAGCTCCCGGGCGGGACTAGCGGGAGAAGACACCGGGGAGCTGTTTTTT	CASSRAGLAGEDTGELFF
-	TRBV27	TRBJ2-5	-	TGTGCCAGCAGTTTTACCGGGACACTCCTCGGAGAGACCCAGTACTTC	CASSFTGTLLGETQYF
-	TRBV4-2	TRBJ2-1	TRBD2	TGTGCCAGCAGCACCAGGTCGGCTAGCGGGGGCATCAATGAGCAGTTCTTC	CASSTRSASGGINEQFF
once	TRBV14	TRBJ2-1	-	TGTGCCAGCAGCCAAGGGTACCACGCAGGGTACGAGCAGTTCTTC	CASSQGYHAGYEQFF
few	TRBV6-6	TRBJ1-3	TRBD1	TGTGCCAGCAGCCTAGATCCGGGACAGAGGATACACACCATATATTTT	CASSLDPGQRIHTIYF
-	TRBV28	TRBJ2-2	TRBD2	TGTGCCAGCAGTGTGCCGGGACTAGCGGGAGTAACCGGGGAGCTGTTTTTT	CASSVPGLAGVTGELFF
-	TRBV28	TRBJ2-1	-	TGTGCCAGCAACTGGGGCCATGAGCAGTTCTTC	CASNWGHEQFF
-	TRBV2	TRBJ1-1	-	TGTGCCAGCAGTCACCAAAACATGAACACTGAAGCTTTCTTT	CASSHQNMNTEAFF
-	TRBV6-6	TRBJ2-7	-	TGTGCCAGCAGTGGCGGGATTACGATCTCCCACGAGCAGTACTTC	CASSGGITISHEQYF
few	TRBV2	TRBJ2-5	-	TGTGCCAGCCACCACCCGGGACAACAAGAGACCCAGTACTTC	CASHHPGQQETQYF
once	TRBV30	TRBJ2-7	-	TGTGCCTGGAGTGTCTCGGGCAGGAGGTACGAGCAGTACTTC	CAWSVSGRRYEQYF
-	TRBV5-1	TRBJ1-1	-	TGCGCCAGCAGCGTGCTAGTGAACACTGAAGCTTTCTTT	CASSVLVNTEAFF
once	TRBV19	TRBJ2-5	-	TGTGCCAGCAACAGGGATCAAGAGACCCAGTACTTC	CASNRDQETQYF
once	TRBV15	TRBJ2-5	-	TGTGCCACCAGCCCCAGGGACTTCTACCAAGAGACCCAGTACTTC	CATSPRDFYQETQYF
once	TRBV4-2	TRBJ2-5	TRBD2	TGTGCCAGCAGCCAAGATTCTGGGACTAGCGGGAGCGAGGAGACCCAGTACTTC	CASSQDSGTSGSEETQYF
-	TRBV10-2	TRBJ1-6	TRBD1	TGCGCCAGCAGTGAATCAGGGGGCAATTCACCCCTCCACTTT	CASSESGGNSPLHF
-	TRBV21-1	TRBJ1-2	-	TGTGCCAGCAGCAACTCAGGGGGCGATGACACCAAGCAGGGCTACACCTTC	CASSNSGGDDTKQGYTF
-	TRBV30	TRBJ1-6	TRBD1	TGTGCCTGGAGAGGACAGGGGAATTCACCCCTCCACTTT	CAWRGQGNSPLHF
-	TRBV2	TRBJ1-1	TRBD1	TGTGCCAGCACCCGGGACAGGGGGGGCTCTGAAGCTTTCTTT	CASTRDRGGSEAFF
-	TRBV9	TRBJ2-6	-	TGTGCCAGCAGCGTAAGCCGCCTGGAGTCAGGGGACATCTCTGGGGCCAACGTCCTGACTTTC	CASSVSRLESGDISGANVLTF
-	TRBV14	TRBJ1-1	-	TGTGCCAGCAGCCACGTTTCGGTGGCCAGGTCAAACACTGAAGCTTTCTTT	CASSHVSVARSNTEAFF
few	TRBV30	TRBJ1-5	TRBD1	TGTGCCTGGGGGGGACAGGGGAATCAGCCCCAGCATTTT	CAWGGQGNQPQHF
once	TRBV9	TRBJ2-3	-	TGTGCCAGCAGCGTAGCTCTGAGCACAGATACGCAGTATTTT	CASSVALSTDTQYF
few	TRBV5-4	TRBJ1-3	-	TGTGCCAGCAGCTTGTTTAGCTCTGGAAACACCATATATTTT	CASSLFSSGNTIYF
-	TRBV6-1	TRBJ2-5	TRBD1	TGTGCCACCCGACAGGGGCAAGAGACCCAGTACTTC	CATRQGQETQYF
once	TRBV27	TRBJ2-4	-	TGTGCCAGCAGTTCCTCCCCCGGGGTTGCCAAAAACATTCAGTACTTC	CASSSSPGVAKNIQYF
-	TRBV6-1	TRBJ1-4	TRBD1	TGTGCCAGCAGAACCGGGACAGCAGATGAAAAACTGTTTTTT	CASRTGTADEKLFF
-	TRBV6-5	TRBJ1-3	TRBD1	TGTGCCGTACTCTCCGGGACAGATGGAAACACCATATATTTT	CAVLSGTDGNTIYF
-	TRBV2	TRBJ2-5	TRBD1	TGTGCCAGCAGCTCACCTCTGGGGAGACAGGGCCAAGAGACCCAGTACTTC	CASSSPLGRQGQETQYF
-	TRBV9	TRBJ1-2	-	TGTGCCAGCAGCACCACTGGACACAGCTATGGCTACACCTTC	CASSTTGHSYGYTF
-	TRBV14	TRBJ2-3	-	TGTGCCAGCAGCAGCCGAGATACGCAGTATTTT	CASSSRDTQYF
-	TRBV4-2	TRBJ2-3	-	TGTGCCAGCAGCCAGGATTCCTTGACAGTCCGCACAGATACGCAGTATTTT	CASSQDSLTVRTDTQYF
-	TRBV5-4	TRBJ1-2	-	TGTGCCAGCAGCTTGGCGGCTAACTATGGCTACACCTTC	CASSLAANYGYTF